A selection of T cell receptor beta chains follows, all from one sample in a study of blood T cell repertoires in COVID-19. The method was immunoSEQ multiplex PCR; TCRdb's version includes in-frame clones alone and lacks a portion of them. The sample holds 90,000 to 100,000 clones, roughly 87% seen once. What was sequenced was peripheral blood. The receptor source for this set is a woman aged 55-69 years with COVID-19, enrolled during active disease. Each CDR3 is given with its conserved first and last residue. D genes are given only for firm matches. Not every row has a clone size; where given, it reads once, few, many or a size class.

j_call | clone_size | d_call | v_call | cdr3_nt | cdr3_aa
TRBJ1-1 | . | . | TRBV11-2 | TGTGCCAGCAGCTCCTTCCAGGGGCTTGAAGCTTTCTTT | CASSSFQGLEAFF
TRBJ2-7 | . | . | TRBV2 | TGTGCCAGCATCTTGTTGGGGCTATCCTACGAGCAGTACTTC | CASILLGLSYEQYF
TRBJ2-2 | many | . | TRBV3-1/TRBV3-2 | TGTGCCAGCAGCCAAGACTCGGCCGGGGAGCTGTTTTTT | CASSQDSAGELFF
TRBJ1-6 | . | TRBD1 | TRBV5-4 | TGTGCCAGCAGCTTGCGGGGACAGGGGGCTGGTTCACCCCTCCACTTT | CASSLRGQGAGSPLHF
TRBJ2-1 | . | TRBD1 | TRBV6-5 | TGTGCCAGCAGTTACTCAACAGGGGGCTTGAATGAGCAGTTCTTC | CASSYSTGGLNEQFF
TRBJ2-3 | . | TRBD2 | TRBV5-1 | TGCGCCAGCAGTACAGCGGGGGGGCCTGGAGATACGCAGTATTTT | CASSTAGGPGDTQYF
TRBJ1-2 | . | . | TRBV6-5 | TGTGCCAGCAGTTACTCTGCCCAGGGTTATGGCTACACCTTC | CASSYSAQGYGYTF
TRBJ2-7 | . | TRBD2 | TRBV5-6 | TGTGCCAGCAGCTCCGGACTAGCGGGGGGACCGAGCTCCTACGAGCAGTACTTC | CASSSGLAGGPSSYEQYF
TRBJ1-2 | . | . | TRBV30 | TGTGCCTGGAGTTTGGGGCAGTTTAATGGCTACACCTTC | CAWSLGQFNGYTF
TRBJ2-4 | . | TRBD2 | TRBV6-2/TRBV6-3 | TGTGCCAGCAGCCCTTGGGCTAGCGGGGGGCTAGCCAAAAACATTCAGTACTTC | CASSPWASGGLAKNIQYF
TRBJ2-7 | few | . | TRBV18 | TGTGCCAGCACAAACGGGATATCTTCCTACGAGCAGTACTTC | CASTNGISSYEQYF
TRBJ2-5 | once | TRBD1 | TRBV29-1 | TGCAGCGTCCGACAGGGGGTCAGTTCGCAGACCCAGTACTTC | CSVRQGVSSQTQYF
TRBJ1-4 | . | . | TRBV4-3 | TGCGCCAGCAGCCCCGGTCGCCATAATGAAAAACTGTTTTTT | CASSPGRHNEKLFF
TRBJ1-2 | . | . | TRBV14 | TGTGCCAGCAGCCAAAGACGGAGTTTGAGCTATGGCTACACCTTC | CASSQRRSLSYGYTF
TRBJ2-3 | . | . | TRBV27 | TGTGCCAGCAGTCTTACTGGTGCGCCGCAGTATTTT | CASSLTGAPQYF
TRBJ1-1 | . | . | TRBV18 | TGTGCCAGCTCACCACCGGAGCGAGTTACTTTCTTT | CASSPPERVTFF
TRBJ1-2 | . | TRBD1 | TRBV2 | TGTGCCAGCAGTCTGGACAGGGCTGCTTATGGCTACACCTTC | CASSLDRAAYGYTF
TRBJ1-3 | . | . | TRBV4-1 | TGCGCCAGCAGCCCAACAGATCAGGGCACGCCTGGAAACACCATATATTTT | CASSPTDQGTPGNTIYF
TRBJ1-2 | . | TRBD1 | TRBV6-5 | TGTGCCAGCAGTTACTCCGGCAGGGGGGCCTATGGCTACACCTTC | CASSYSGRGAYGYTF
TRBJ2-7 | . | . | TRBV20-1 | TGCAGTGCTAGTAATACAGCAACCTACGAGCAGTACTTC | CSASNTATYEQYF
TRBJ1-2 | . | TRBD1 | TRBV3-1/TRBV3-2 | TGTGCCAGCAGCCCGGGACAGGTTGATGGCTACACCTTC | CASSPGQVDGYTF
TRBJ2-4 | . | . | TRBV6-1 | TGTGCCAGCAGTGAAGTGGGCAGCCGTAAAAACATTCAGTACTTC | CASSEVGSRKNIQYF
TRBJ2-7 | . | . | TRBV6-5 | TGTGCCAGCAGTTACTCCGGGACAAGAAACGAGCAGTACTTC | CASSYSGTRNEQYF
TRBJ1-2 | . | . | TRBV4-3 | TGCGCCAGCAGCCAACGACACAGTGCTAACTATGGCTACACCTTC | CASSQRHSANYGYTF
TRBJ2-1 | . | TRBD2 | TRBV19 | TGTGCCAGTAGTATTATCGGGGGGGCCCACAATGAGCAGTTCTTC | CASSIIGGAHNEQFF
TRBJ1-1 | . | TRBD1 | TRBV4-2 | TGTGCCAGCAGCCAAAAGGACAGGGGGAGCACTGAAGCTTTCTTT | CASSQKDRGSTEAFF
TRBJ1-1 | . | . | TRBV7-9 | TGTGCCAGCAGCTCTACAGGGTACACTGAAGCTTTCTTT | CASSSTGYTEAFF
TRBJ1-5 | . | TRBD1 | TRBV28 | TGTGCCAGCAGTTTGGGACAGGGAGGCCAGCCCCAGCATTTT | CASSLGQGGQPQHF
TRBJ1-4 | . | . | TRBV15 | TGTGCCACCAGCAGAGGGAGCGCAACTAATGAAAAACTGTTTTTT | CATSRGSATNEKLFF
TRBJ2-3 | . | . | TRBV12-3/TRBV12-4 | TGTGCCAGCAGTTACCTCGGGAATACGCAGTATTTT | CASSYLGNTQYF
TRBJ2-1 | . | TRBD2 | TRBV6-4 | TGTGCCAGCACCACCGGGGGGGATTACAATGAGCAGTTCTTC | CASTTGGDYNEQFF
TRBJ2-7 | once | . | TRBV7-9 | TGTGCCAGCAGCGTCGCCACCGGCGAGCAGTACTTC | CASSVATGEQYF
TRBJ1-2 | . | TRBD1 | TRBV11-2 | TGTGCCAGCAGTTCACAGGGGACTAACTATGGCTACACCTTC | CASSSQGTNYGYTF
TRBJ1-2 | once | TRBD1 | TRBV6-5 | TGTGCCAGCAGTCGGACAGGGCTCCTCTATGGCTACACCTTC | CASSRTGLLYGYTF
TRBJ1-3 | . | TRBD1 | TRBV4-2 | TGTGCCAGCAGCTGGACAGGGAGAAACACCATATATTTT | CASSWTGRNTIYF
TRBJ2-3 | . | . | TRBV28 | TGTGCCACCAGCTCCACTTCCACAGATACGCAGTATTTT | CATSSTSTDTQYF
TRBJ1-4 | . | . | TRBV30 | TGTGCCTGGAGTGCGAGACAGATGGATTTTGTGGCAAAACTGTTTTTT | CAWSARQMDFVAKLFF
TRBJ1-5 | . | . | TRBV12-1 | TGTGCCAGCAGCTTTGAACCCACAGGGGTTCGCAATCAGCCCCAGCATTTT | CASSFEPTGVRNQPQHF
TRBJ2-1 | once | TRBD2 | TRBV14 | TGTGCCAGCAGCCCCGAGCGGGGGGGGAAATTGAACAATGAGCAGTTCTTC | CASSPERGGKLNNEQFF
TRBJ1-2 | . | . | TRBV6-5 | TGTGCCAGCAGGCGACAGTTGGAGGGCTACACCTTC | CASRRQLEGYTF